This T cell receptor beta chain was observed in a study of blood T cells in healthy people across ages. In regard to this clonotype: Its antigen is unidentified.

This CDR3 contains 19 residues. The germline V and J ends were trimmed by 4 bases and 1 base, with 26 bases remaining between them. Germline loops: CDR1 SGHRS, CDR2 YFSETQ. Through a sample-barcoded 5' primer and a J-beta primer mix, a second PCR was run for roughly 6 to 12 cycles. TCRdb processed the 5' RACE reads anew with MiXCR; each CDR3 protein has one entry. The table lists hundreds of thousands of distinct CDR3 sequences, around three fifths of them singletons. Overall study results and limits: The study found more naive CD4+ cells and higher diversity in long-lived than aged donors.

The sample comprised blood. V is TRBV5-1 and J is TRBJ1-2; the D gene is possibly TRBD1 (5 bases). The source of this sequence is a man between 35 and 55 years old in good health. CDR3 in amino acids: CASSPELAPGTPGNYGYTF. DNA for the CDR3: TGCGCCAGCAGCCCCGAATTAGCCCCCGGGACGCCAGGTAACTATGGCTACACCTTC.